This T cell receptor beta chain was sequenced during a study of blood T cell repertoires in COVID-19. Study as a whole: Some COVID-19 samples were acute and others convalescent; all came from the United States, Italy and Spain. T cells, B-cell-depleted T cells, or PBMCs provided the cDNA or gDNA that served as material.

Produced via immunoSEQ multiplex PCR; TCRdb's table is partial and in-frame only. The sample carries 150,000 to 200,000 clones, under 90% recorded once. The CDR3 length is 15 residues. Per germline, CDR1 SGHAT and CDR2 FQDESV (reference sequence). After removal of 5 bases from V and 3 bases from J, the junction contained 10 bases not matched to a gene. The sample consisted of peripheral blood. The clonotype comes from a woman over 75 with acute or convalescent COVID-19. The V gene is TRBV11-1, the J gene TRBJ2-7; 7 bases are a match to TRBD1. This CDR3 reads CASSRTDRGLYEQYF. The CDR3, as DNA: TGTGCCAGCAGCCGGACGGATAGGGGGCTCTACGAGCAGTACTTC. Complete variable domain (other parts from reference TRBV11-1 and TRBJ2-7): EAEVAQSPRYKITEKSQAVAFWCDPISGHATLYWYRQILGQGPELLVQFQDESVVDDSQLPKDRFSAERLKGVDSTLKIQPAELGDSAMYLCASSRTDRGLYEQYFGPGTRLTVT.